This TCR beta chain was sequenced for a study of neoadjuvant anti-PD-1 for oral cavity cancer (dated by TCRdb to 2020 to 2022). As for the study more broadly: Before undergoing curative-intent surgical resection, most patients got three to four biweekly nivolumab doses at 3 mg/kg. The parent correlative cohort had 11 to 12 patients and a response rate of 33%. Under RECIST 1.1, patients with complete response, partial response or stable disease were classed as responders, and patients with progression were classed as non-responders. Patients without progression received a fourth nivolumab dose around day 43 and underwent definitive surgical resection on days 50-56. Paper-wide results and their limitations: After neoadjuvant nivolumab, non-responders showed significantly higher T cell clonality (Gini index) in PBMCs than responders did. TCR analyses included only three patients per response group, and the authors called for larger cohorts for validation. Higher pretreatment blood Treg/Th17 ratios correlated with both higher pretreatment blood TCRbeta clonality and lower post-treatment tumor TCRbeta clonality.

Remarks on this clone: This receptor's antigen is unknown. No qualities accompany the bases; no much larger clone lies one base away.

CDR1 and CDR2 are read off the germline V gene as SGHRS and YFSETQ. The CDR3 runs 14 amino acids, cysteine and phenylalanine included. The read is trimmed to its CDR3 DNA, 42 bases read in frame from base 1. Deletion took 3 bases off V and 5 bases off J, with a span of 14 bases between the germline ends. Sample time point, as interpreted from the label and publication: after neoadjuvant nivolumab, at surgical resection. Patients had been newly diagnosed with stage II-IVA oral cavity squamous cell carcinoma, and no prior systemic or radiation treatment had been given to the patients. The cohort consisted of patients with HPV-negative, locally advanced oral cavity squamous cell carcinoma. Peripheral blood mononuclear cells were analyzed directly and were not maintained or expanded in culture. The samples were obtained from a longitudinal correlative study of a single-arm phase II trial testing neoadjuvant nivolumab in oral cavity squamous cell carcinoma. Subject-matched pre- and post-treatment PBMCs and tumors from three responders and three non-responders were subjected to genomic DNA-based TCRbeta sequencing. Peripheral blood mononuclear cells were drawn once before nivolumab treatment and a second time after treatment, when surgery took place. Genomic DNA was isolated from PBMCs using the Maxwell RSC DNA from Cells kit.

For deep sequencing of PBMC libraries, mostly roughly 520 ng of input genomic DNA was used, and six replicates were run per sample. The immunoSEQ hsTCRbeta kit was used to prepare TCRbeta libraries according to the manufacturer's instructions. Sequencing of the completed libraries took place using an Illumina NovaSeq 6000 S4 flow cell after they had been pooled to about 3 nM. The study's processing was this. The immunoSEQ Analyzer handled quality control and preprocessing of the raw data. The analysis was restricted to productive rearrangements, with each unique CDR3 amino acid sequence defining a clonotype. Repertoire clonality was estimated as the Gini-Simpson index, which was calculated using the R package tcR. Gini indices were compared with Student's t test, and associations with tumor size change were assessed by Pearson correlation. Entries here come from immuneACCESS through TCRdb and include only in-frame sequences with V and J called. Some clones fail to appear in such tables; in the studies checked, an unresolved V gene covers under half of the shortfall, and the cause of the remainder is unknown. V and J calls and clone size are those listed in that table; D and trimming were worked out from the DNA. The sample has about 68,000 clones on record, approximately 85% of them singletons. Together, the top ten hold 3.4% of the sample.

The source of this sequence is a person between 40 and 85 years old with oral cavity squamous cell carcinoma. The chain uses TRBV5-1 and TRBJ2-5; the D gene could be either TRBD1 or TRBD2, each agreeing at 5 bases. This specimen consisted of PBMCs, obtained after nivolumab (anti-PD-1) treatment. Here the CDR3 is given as CASSSLEGFETQYF. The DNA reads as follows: TGCGCCAGCAGCTCACTAGAGGGGTTTGAGACCCAGTACTTC.